The 22 T cell receptor beta chains below come from one sample, sequenced in a study of OX40 agonist ivuxolimab in advanced cancers. Library construction relied on the immunoSEQ multiplex PCR assay. Not all clones reach the TCRdb copy of this immuneACCESS table, which keeps in-frame sequences only. Checked studies attribute under half of the gap to unresolved V genes and leave the rest unexplained. The table for this sample lists roughly 46,000 clones; around nine tenths of them were counted only once. About 0.64% of the sample comes from the top ten. The specimen was CD4+ or CD8+ T cells sorted from blood, collected in a trial of the OX40 agonist ivuxolimab. The receptor source for this set is an adult with an advanced solid tumor such as melanoma, head and neck, liver or kidney cancer.

The chain is built from TRBV6-5 and TRBJ2-7; D is unresolved. V was shortened by 2 bases and J by 0 bases, with 5 bases between the two germline ends. Germline V gives CDR1 MNHEY, CDR2 SVGAGI. The CDR3 is 13 amino acids. The chain's CDR3 is CASSYSISYEQYF. DNA of the CDR3: TGTGCCAGCAGTTACAGCATCTCCTACGAGCAGTACTTC.

The CDR3 coding sequence is TGTGCCAGCAGCCCCGGTGGAGGGCGTAACACCATATATTTT. Translated: CASSPGGGRNTIYF. V and J are TRBV9 and TRBJ1-3, with D unclear. V gave up 4 bases and J gave up 7 bases, with 15 bases separating them. The V gene's germline CDR1 is SGDLS and CDR2 YYNGEE. The CDR3 extends over 14 amino acids.

The gene calls are TRBV6-6 and TRBJ2-2; D is unclear. CDR1 MNHNY and CDR2 SVGAGI come from the germline V gene (reference sequence). Trimming stripped 2 bases from V and 4 bases from J, with 11 bases between. This CDR3 spans 15 amino acids. CDR3 nucleotides: TGTGCCAGCAGTTACGATAGTATTGGCACCGGGGAGCTGTTTTTT. Amino acids: CASSYDSIGTGELFF.

This chain uses TRBV18 with TRBJ1-4, with 8 bases matching TRBD1. V shed 4 bases, J shed 2 bases, and the junction held 0 bases outside the gene matches. The CDR3 loop spans 14 amino acids. Per the germline V gene, CDR1 is KGHSH and CDR2 is LQKENI. The CDR3 is CASSRQGTNEKLFF. CDR3 sequence (DNA): TGTGCCAGCTCACGACAGGGGACTAATGAAAAACTGTTTTTT. The variable domain in full, completed from reference TRBV18 and TRBJ1-4, reads NAGVMQNPRHLVRRRGQEARLRCSPMKGHSHVYWYRQLPEEGLKFMVYLQKENIIDESGMPKERFSAEFPKEGPSILRIQQVVRGDSAAYFCASSRQGTNEKLFFGSGTQLSVL.

V usage is TRBV2 and J usage is TRBJ1-5; D is ambiguous. Germline CDR1 is SNHLY and CDR2 is FYNNEI. Trimming took off 5 bases at V and 3 bases at J, with 8 bases between the two ends. The CDR3 runs to 13 residues. CDR3 DNA: TGTGCCAGCAGTCAAGGATTCAATCAGCCCCAGCATTTT. It yields the protein CASSQGFNQPQHF.

The V and J genes are TRBV10-3 and TRBJ2-3, with 8 positions matching TRBD2. Germline V gene lookup returns CDR1 ENHRY and CDR2 SYGVKD. This CDR3 comprises 17 residues. With 4 bases clipped from V and 5 bases from J, the junction kept 14 bases outside the gene matches. The CDR3 DNA sequence: TGTGCCATCAGTGGCAAGATACTAGCGGAAGAGGAAGATACGCAGTATTTT. Translation gives CAISGKILAEEEDTQYF.

The chain employs TRBV5-6 and TRBJ2-1; 10 bases are a match to TRBD2. The germline V gene has CDR1 SGHDT and CDR2 YYEEEE. The length of the CDR3 is 16 residues. The ends lost 2 bases at V and 5 bases at J; junction bases unmatched: 7. As DNA, the CDR3 is TGTGCCAGCAGCTTTAGGACTAGCGGAAGTAACAATGAGCAGTTCTTC. It specifies CASSFRTSGSNNEQFF.

The chain couples TRBV28 to TRBJ2-7; D call uncertain. Trimming took 5 bases from V and 2 from J, leaving 7 bases between them. Germline CDR1 reads MDHEN; CDR2 reads SYDVKM. The CDR3 covers 12 residues. The chain's CDR3 is CASSPSPYEQYF. In DNA form, the CDR3 reads TGTGCCAGCAGTCCCTCGCCCTACGAGCAGTACTTC. The full variable domain, its missing parts supplied by reference TRBV28 and TRBJ2-7, is DVKVTQSSRYLVKRTGEKVFLECVQDMDHENMFWYRQDPGLGLRLIYFSYDVKMKEKGDIPEGYSVSREKKERFSLILESASTNQTSMYLCASSPSPYEQYFGPGTRLTVT.

The CDR3, as DNA: TGTGCCAGCAGTCTAGATGATTGGGACACTGAAGCTTTCTTT. Protein product: CASSLDDWDTEAFF. V usage is TRBV6-5 and J usage is TRBJ1-1; the D is unclear. The CDR3 totals 14 residues. Germline CDR1 MNHEY, CDR2 SVGAGI. V lost 5 bases and J lost 3, with 13 bases in between.

This clone occurred once. The rearrangement joins TRBV25-1 to TRBJ2-3; D is uncertain. Trimming cost V 3 bases and J 0 bases, with 13 bases left between them. Germline V CDR1 and CDR2: MGHDK, SYGVNS. The CDR3 covers 16 residues. CDR3 nucleotide sequence: TGTGCCAGCAGTGATCTTATGGTAACTAGCACAGATACGCAGTATTTT. This translates into CASSDLMVTSTDTQYF.

The J gene is TRBJ2-3, the V gene TRBV5-8, with unresolved D. Germline-derived CDR1 and CDR2 are SGHTS and YDEGEE. The CDR3 runs 15 residues. Trimming left V 6 bases short and J 8 bases short, with 22 bases between. DNA for the CDR3: TGTGCCAGCAACTCCGGGCCCTTTCATTTACCTACGCAGTATTTT. Translating gives CASNSGPFHLPTQYF.

This clone was seen only once. The genes are TRBV11-2 and TRBJ2-1; D might be TRBD1 (6 bases). This CDR3 is built from 13 residues. V lost 8 bases and J 6 bases, leaving 14 bases between the germline ends. Germline CDR1 is SGHAT and CDR2 is FQNNGV. CDR3 amino acids: CASSQGPSNEQFF. DNA of the CDR3: TGTGCCAGCTCACAGGGACCTTCCAATGAGCAGTTCTTC.

The chain has TRBV19 and TRBJ1-5; D is unclear. The germline CDR1 and CDR2 sequences are LNHDA and SQIVND (reference sequence). The CDR3 has 14 amino acids. The V and J ends lost 3 bases and 5 bases respectively, with 11 bases between them. The CDR3 sequence: CASSIKAGHQPQHF. CDR3 DNA sequence: TGTGCCAGTAGTATTAAGGCAGGCCATCAGCCCCAGCATTTT.

In this sample, this clone turned up a few times. The chain uses TRBV5-1 and TRBJ1-2; 7 bases agree with TRBD1. Germline V CDR1 and CDR2: SGHRS, YFSETQ. The CDR3 sequence is 12 residues long. Trimming at V came to 1 base and at J to 11 bases, leaving 5 bases not matched to a gene. The CDR3 spells CASSLQGDEYTF. CDR3 sequence (DNA): TGCGCCAGCAGCTTGCAGGGGGATGAATACACCTTC.

The rearrangement joins TRBV7-9 to TRBJ2-5; a possible D gene is TRBD2 (7 bases). Germline V gives CDR1 SEHNR, CDR2 FQNEAQ (reference sequence). CDR3 length: 17 amino acids. V lost 5 bases, J lost 4 bases, and 23 bases lay in between. This chain's CDR3 is CASSPRFGQGRGETQYF. The CDR3 nucleotides are TGTGCCAGCAGCCCGCGTTTCGGGCAGGGGAGGGGAGAGACCCAGTACTTC. The complete variable domain, with remaining parts taken from reference TRBV7-9 and TRBJ2-5, reads DTGVSQNPRHKITKRGQNVTFRCDPISEHNRLYWYRQTLGQGPEFLTYFQNEAQLEKSRLLSDRFSAERPKGSFSTLEIQRTEQGDSAMYLCASSPRFGQGRGETQYFGPGTRLLVL.

This clone was seen only once. The chain links TRBV12-5 to TRBJ2-7; 11 bases align to TRBD2. V shed 5 bases and J 1 base; nucleotides not matched to a gene: 4. The CDR3 is 15 residues long. Germline loops: CDR1 LGHNT, CDR2 FRNRAP. This chain's CDR3 is CASGTSGSTSYEQYF. CDR3 nucleotide sequence: TGTGCTAGTGGTACTAGCGGGAGTACATCCTACGAGCAGTACTTC.

This chain uses TRBV27 with TRBJ2-7, with 11 bases identical to TRBD2. The ends lost 5 bases at V and 5 bases at J; junction bases unmatched: 14. Germline assignment: CDR1 MNHEY and CDR2 SMNVEV (reference sequence). This CDR3 has 17 amino acids. CDR3 coding DNA: TGTGCCAGCAGTCCCGGACTACTAGCGGGAGTGATAAACGAGCAGTACTTC. This gives the protein CASSPGLLAGVINEQYF.

The V call is TRBV4-2, the J call TRBJ2-7; 7 bases fit TRBD2. This CDR3 is built from 17 residues. Looked up from germline, CDR1 is LGHNA and CDR2 is YNFKEQ. The V segment lost 1 base and the J segment 0 bases; nucleotides outside the gene matches: 9. The DNA for the CDR3 is TGTGCCAGCAGCCAAGGACTAACTAGCGCAAACTCCTACGAGCAGTACTTC. This codes for CASSQGLTSANSYEQYF.

This clone came up once. This chain links TRBV11-3 with TRBJ2-1; 9 bases match TRBD2. This CDR3 has 15 residues. Germline loops: CDR1 SGHNT, CDR2 YENEEA. After removal of 5 bases from V and 8 bases from J, the junction contained 10 bases not matched to a gene. CDR3 sequence reads: CASSGGWRGGDEQFF. CDR3 nucleotides: TGTGCCAGCAGCGGAGGATGGCGGGGGGGGGATGAGCAGTTCTTC.

The rearrangement joins TRBV5-1 to TRBJ1-4; TRBD1 matches 10 bases. V was clipped by 0 bases and J by 8 bases; unmatched bases: 4. This CDR3 contains 15 residues. From germline, CDR1 is SGHRS and CDR2 YFSETQ. CDR3 sequence (DNA): TGCGCCAGCAGCTTGGCCGGGACAGGGGTAGAAAAACTGTTTTTT. Translation gives CASSLAGTGVEKLFF.

The chain combines TRBV11-3 with TRBJ2-2; tentatively, D is TRBD2 (6 bases). The CDR3 has 15 residues. From germline, CDR1 is SGHNT and CDR2 YENEEA. Trimming took off 5 bases at V and 3 bases at J, with 13 bases between the two ends. In DNA form, the CDR3 reads TGTGCCAGCAGCCCCGGCGGGGTCGACACCGGGGAGCTGTTTTTT. Its translation is CASSPGGVDTGELFF.

The chain couples TRBV7-6 to TRBJ2-7; no reliable D call. The CDR3 is made up of 14 amino acids. The V gene lost 8 bases and the J gene lost 2 bases, with 16 bases spanning the gap. Germline V gives CDR1 SGHVS, CDR2 FNYEAQ. The CDR3 loop reads CASSLSPPPYEQYF. CDR3 nucleotides: TGTGCCAGCTCCCTTAGCCCTCCCCCCTACGAGCAGTACTTC.